Shown below are 7 T cell receptor beta chains from a single sample sequenced in a study of T cells after yellow fever vaccination. TCRdb called the 5' RACE reads again in MiXCR, with one record for every CDR3 protein. The sample carries approximately 550,000 distinct CDR3 sequences, about 19% recorded once. The source was PBMCs, collected 15 days after the yellow fever booster vaccination. Receptors were obtained from a man younger than 40 who received the YFV17D yellow fever vaccine.

The sample holds many counts of this clonotype. The V gene is TRBV3-1, the J gene TRBJ2-1; no firm D call. This CDR3 comprises 13 residues. The V and J ends lost 4 bases and 5 bases respectively, with 9 bases between them. Germline CDR1 and CDR2: LGHDT and YNNKEL (reference sequence). The CDR3 protein is CASSPDGHNEQFF. Here the CDR3 DNA reads TGTGCCAGCAGCCCCGATGGCCACAATGAGCAGTTCTTC.

This chain connects TRBV7-9 to TRBJ2-7, with D unresolved. Germline V CDR1 and CDR2: SEHNR, FQNEAQ (reference sequence). The CDR3 is made up of 14 amino acids. V was shortened by 2 bases and J by 0 bases, with 8 bases between the two germline ends. Here the CDR3 reads CASSLQPPSYEQYF. CDR3 coding DNA: TGTGCCAGCAGCTTACAACCCCCCTCCTACGAGCAGTACTTC.

This clonotype was recorded a few times. The CDR3 DNA is TGTGCCAGCAGCTTGTACCTCCAAGAGACCCAGTACTTC. It yields the protein CASSLYLQETQYF. The chain carries TRBV5-6 and TRBJ2-5; D is unclear. CDR1 is SGHDT, CDR2 YYEEEE, per germline. Trimming pared 1 base from V and 1 base from J, leaving 5 bases between. This CDR3 region has 13 residues.

In its sample, this clonotype was seen many times. The V call is TRBV6-2 or TRBV6-3, the J call TRBJ2-7, with 7 bases that match TRBD2. Germline CDR1 MNHEY, CDR2 SVGEGT. This CDR3 comprises 17 residues. The ends lost 6 bases at V and 6 bases at J; junction bases unmatched: 20. The CDR3 here is CASRPGVWRESAGEQYF. CDR3 coding DNA: TGTGCCAGCAGACCCGGTGTATGGCGGGAGAGCGCCGGCGAGCAGTACTTC.

This clonotype was recorded a few times. The CDR3 bases are TGTGCCAGCAGCTTAGGCCCCAACATCCCTCAAGAGACCCAGTACTTC. Protein product: CASSLGPNIPQETQYF. The chain recombines TRBV7-7 with TRBJ2-5; D gene ambiguous. The CDR3 totals 16 residues. The germline gives CDR1 SSHAT, CDR2 FNYEAQ (reference sequence). V lost 1 base, J lost 2 bases, and 14 bases lay in between.

This clonotype was recorded a few times. The chain joins TRBV24-1 to TRBJ2-5; the D is unclear. The CDR3 has 15 amino acids. Germline CDR1 reads KGHDR; CDR2 reads SFDVKD. The ends were cut back, 3 bases at V and 3 bases at J, with 13 bases in the middle. CDR3 loop: CATSDSGAGKETQYF. The DNA of the CDR3 is TGTGCCACCAGTGATAGTGGCGCAGGTAAAGAGACCCAGTACTTC.

This clonotype showed up just a few times. CDR3 sequence: CASSIGPGGPDTQYF. DNA for the CDR3: TGTGCCAGTAGTATAGGCCCGGGAGGGCCAGATACGCAGTATTTT. The chain joins TRBV19 to TRBJ2-3, with TRBD2 identical over 8 bases. The J segment lost 4 bases and the V segment lost 1 base, leaving 4 bases of the junction unmatched. The CDR3 consists of 15 residues. Germline lookup yields CDR1 LNHDA and CDR2 SQIVND (reference sequence).